This entry concerns a single T cell receptor (beta chain). Its antigen specificity is not known. Base qualities are missing; no much larger clone stands one base away. The study deep-sequenced TCR repertoires of sorted CD4+ and CD8+ blood T cells from severe aplastic anemia patients and healthy subjects. Ficoll-Paque density gradient centrifugation was used to isolate peripheral blood mononuclear cells. Before DNA was extracted, CD4+ and CD8+ T cells were sorted using either FACS or magnetic beads. The data were taken from a study of CD8+CD57+ T cells in acquired aplastic anemia (dated by TCRdb to 2017 to 2018). General notes on the study: A mean of approximately 3 ug of DNA, ranging from roughly 0.18 to 30 ug, was extracted from sorted CD4+ and CD8+ cells. Mean read counts for healthy donor samples were 10 million to 10.8 million for CD4+ cells and some 12 million for CD8+ cells.

The CDR3 spans 19 residues, from the cysteine through the phenylalanine. Left in the record is the CDR3 DNA by itself, 57 bases read in frame from the first base. Per the germline V gene, SGHRS is the CDR1 and YFSETQ is the CDR2. At the junction V is shortened by 4 bases and J by 8 bases; bases outside the gene matches: 22. Genomic DNA served as template for TCR beta VDJ combination and CDR3 sequence profiling. TCR repertoire sequencing was run on an Illumina HiSeq 2000. The original pipeline was this. Repertoire assessment relied on Simpson's diversity index, CDR3 size and DJ length profiles, and TRBV/TRBJ rearrangement plots. Whichever DNA sequence was most abundant in the deep sequencing data was defined as the immunodominant clone. CDR3 amino acid sequences were screened for sharing across subjects and compared with published repertoires and the VDJdb database. TCRdb reanalyzed the raw reads on its own, using fastp at Q25 for trimming and MiXCR for clone calling, and kept in-frame beta chains. Each CDR3 protein appears once, grouped with its most common genes and DNA. The V and J calls here are based on TCRdb, not the publication. In this sample the table shows 150,000 to 200,000 distinct CDR3 sequences, around 60% of which occur a single time. The top ten clones comprise over 40% of the sample.

Summary of the overall study and its limitations: Between patients and healthy controls, no significant difference in CD8+ Simpson's diversity was found (P=0.060). Although 25 to 30 CD8+ CDR3 sequences were shared by patients and controls, these sequences appeared highly expressed in patients and within the immunodominant clones of patients.

The chain is encoded by TRBV5-1 joined to TRBJ1-4; TRBD1 lines up with 8 middle nucleotides. The specimen was sorted CD4+, CD8+, or CD8+CD57+ T cells (not recorded which) from PBMCs. The TCR originated in a human donor in good health. The sequence in DNA is TGCGCCAGCAGCGGTGATTTGGGGACAGGATCCGGTTCGGGCGAAAAACTGTTTTTT. Its protein reads: CASSGDLGTGSGSGEKLFF.